This T cell receptor beta chain was documented in a study of T cells expressing NK-cell markers (dated by TCRdb to 2019 to 2021). With respect to the entire study: Roughly 8 donors provided sorted CD3+CD56+NKG2C+, CD3+CD56+NKG2C- and CD3+CD56-NKG2C+ T-cell subsets, whose TCR beta-chain repertoires were profiled. Of the eight sequenced donors, seven were found to be HCMV-seropositive and one was found to be HCMV-seronegative. The study sequenced eight donors, all healthy volunteers chosen at random: three men and five women. Illumina HiSeq 2000/2500, MiSeq or NextSeq was used to sequence libraries as 2 x 150 bp reads.

CDR1 and CDR2, looked up from the germline V gene (reference sequence), are LNHDA and SQIVND. The cysteine opens and the phenylalanine closes a CDR3 of 12 amino acids. No DNA is listed. Sequencing was performed on an Illumina HiSeq 2000. TCR beta cDNA libraries were prepared using 5'RACE template switching, which introduced a universal primer site and unique molecular identifiers. cDNA synthesis was primed from the TCR beta constant segment and was followed by two successive PCR amplification steps. The source study handled its data this way. MIGEC handled demultiplexing of the reads and grouping by UMI, while MiTCR was used to assemble and quantify clonotypes. To exclude erroneous sequences, only TCR cDNA sequences supported by at least two reads were retained. Downstream repertoire analysis used the tcR package, and clonotypes were matched across fractions by CDR3 nucleotide sequence plus V segment. VDJmatch was used to annotate antigen specificity against VDJdb, with one amino acid substitution allowed in CDR3. Through TCRdb reprocessing, the reads give one entry per CDR3 protein sequence; DNA is omitted. None of the V and J calls come from the authors' own analysis; TCRdb made them. This specimen's table enumerates roughly 430,000 distinct CDR3 sequences. The ten largest clones capture 7.3% of the sample.

A commercial ELISA kit detecting HCMV-specific IgG in serum was used to determine HCMV serostatus. Ficoll density gradient centrifugation was used to isolate peripheral blood mononuclear cells from blood. Study-wide findings and limitations: In roughly 6 donors, the dominant CD3+CD56+NKG2C+ clonotypes were found to rank among the top 10 CD8+ clonotypes and to make up about 1.0-7.0% of CD8+ T cells. Whether the expanded NKG2C-expressing T cell clones were specific for HCMV antigens remained unclear. Those dominant clonotypes were again the most abundant among CD3+CD56-NKG2C+ cells in a few donors, at about 25-60.1%.

As to this clonotype: Its antigen has not been determined.

The chain uses TRBV19 and TRBJ1-2; TCRdb returns TRBD1, unconfirmable since there is no DNA. The sequence derives from a woman aged 18-69 years in good health. Sequencing used blood T cells: a sorted CD56 or NKG2C T cell subset, CD4+ or CD8+ T cells, or bulk PBMC T cells (not recorded which). The CDR3 region has the sequence CAVRGRNYGYTF.